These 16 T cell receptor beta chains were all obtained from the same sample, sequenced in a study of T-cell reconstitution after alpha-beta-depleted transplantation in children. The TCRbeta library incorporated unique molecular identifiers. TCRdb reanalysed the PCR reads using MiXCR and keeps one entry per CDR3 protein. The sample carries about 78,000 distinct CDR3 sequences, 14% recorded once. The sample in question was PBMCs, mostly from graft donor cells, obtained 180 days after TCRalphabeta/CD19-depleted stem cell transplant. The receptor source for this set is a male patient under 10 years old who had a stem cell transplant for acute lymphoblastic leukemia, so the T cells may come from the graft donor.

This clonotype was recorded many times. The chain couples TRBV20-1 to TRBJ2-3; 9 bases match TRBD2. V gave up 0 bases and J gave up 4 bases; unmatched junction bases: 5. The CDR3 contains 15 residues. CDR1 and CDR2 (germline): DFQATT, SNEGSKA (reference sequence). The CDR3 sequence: CSARDRREGPDTQYF. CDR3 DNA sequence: TGCAGTGCTAGAGATAGGCGGGAGGGCCCAGATACGCAGTATTTT.

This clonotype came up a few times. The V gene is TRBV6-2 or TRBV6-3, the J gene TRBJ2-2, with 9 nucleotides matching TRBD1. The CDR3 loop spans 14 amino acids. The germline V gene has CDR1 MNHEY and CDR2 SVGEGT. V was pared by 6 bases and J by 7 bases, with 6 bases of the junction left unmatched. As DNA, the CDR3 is TGTGCCAGCAGACAGACAGGGGGGCACGGGGAGCTGTTTTTT. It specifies CASRQTGGHGELFF.

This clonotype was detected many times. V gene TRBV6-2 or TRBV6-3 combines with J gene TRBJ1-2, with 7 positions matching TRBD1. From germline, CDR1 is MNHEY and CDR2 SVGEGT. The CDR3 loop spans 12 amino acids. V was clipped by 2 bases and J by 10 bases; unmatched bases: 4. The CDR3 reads CASSYPDRYYTF. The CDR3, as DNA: TGTGCCAGCAGTTACCCGGACAGGTACTACACCTTC.

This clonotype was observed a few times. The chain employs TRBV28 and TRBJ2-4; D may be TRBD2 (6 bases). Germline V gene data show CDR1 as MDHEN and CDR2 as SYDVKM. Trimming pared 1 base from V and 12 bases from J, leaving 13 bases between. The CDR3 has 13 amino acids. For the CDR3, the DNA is TGTGCCAGCAGTTTATTGCCCGGGAGTCCTCAGTACTTC. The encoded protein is CASSLLPGSPQYF.

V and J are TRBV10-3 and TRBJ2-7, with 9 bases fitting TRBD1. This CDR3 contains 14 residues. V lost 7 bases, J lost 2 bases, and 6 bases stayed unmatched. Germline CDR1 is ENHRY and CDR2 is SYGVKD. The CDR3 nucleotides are TGTGCCATCACCGACCGGGACAGGGCCTACGAGCAGTACTTC. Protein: CAITDRDRAYEQYF.

In DNA, the CDR3 is TGTGCCAGCAGTTTCGGGACAGGAACAAGCGGGGAGCTGTTTTTT. Translated, it gives CASSFGTGTSGELFF. The rearrangement joins TRBV12-3 or TRBV12-4 to TRBJ2-2; 8 nucleotides line up with TRBD1. The CDR3 is 15 amino acids. After removal of 3 bases from V and 7 bases from J, the junction contained 7 bases not matched to a gene.

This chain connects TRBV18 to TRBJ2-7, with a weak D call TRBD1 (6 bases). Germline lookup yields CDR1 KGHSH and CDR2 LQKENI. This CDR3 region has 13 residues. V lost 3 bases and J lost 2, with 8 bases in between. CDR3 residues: CASSPDSAYEQYF. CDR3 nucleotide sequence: TGTGCCAGCTCACCGGACAGTGCCTACGAGCAGTACTTC. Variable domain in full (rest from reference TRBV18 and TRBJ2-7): NAGVMQNPRHLVRRRGQEARLRCSPMKGHSHVYWYRQLPEEGLKFMVYLQKENIIDESGMPKERFSAEFPKEGPSILRIQQVVRGDSAAYFCASSPDSAYEQYFGPGTRLTVT.

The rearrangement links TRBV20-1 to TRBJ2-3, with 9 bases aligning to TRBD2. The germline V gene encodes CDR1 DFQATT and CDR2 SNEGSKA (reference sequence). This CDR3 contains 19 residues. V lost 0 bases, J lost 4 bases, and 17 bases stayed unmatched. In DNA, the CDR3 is TGCAGTGCTAGAGATCTCCCTAGCGGGATGTTAAAGCACGCAGATACGCAGTATTTT. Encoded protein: CSARDLPSGMLKHADTQYF.

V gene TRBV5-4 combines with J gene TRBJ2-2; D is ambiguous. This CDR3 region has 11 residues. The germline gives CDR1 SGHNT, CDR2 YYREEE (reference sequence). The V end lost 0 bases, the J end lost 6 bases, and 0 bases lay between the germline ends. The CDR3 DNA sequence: TGTGCCAGCAGCTTGGCCGGGGAGCTGTTTTTT. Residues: CASSLAGELFF. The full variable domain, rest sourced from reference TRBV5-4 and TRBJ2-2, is ETGVTQSPTHLIKTRGQQVTLRCSSQSGHNTVSWYQQALGQGPQFIFQYYREEENGRGNFPPRFSGLQFPNYSSELNVNALELDDSALYLCASSLAGELFFGEGSRLTVL.

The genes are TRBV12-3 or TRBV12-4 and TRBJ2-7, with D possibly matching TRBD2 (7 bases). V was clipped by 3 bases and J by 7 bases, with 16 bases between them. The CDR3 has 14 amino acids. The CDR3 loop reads CASSFWGGGGEQYF. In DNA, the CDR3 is TGTGCCAGCAGTTTTTGGGGGGGGGGCGGAGAGCAGTACTTC.

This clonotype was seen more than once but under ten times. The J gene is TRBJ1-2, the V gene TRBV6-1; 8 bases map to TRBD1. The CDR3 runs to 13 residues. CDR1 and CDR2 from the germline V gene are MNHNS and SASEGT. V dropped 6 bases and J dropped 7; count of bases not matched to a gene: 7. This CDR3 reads CASSLTGGSGYTF. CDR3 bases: TGTGCCAGCAGCCTCACAGGGGGTAGTGGCTACACCTTC.

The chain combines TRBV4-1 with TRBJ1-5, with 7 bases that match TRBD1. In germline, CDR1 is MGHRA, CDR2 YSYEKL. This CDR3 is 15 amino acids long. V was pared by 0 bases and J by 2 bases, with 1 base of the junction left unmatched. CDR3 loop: CASSQEQGGNQPQHF. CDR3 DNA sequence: TGCGCCAGCAGCCAAGAGCAGGGGGGCAATCAGCCCCAGCATTTT.

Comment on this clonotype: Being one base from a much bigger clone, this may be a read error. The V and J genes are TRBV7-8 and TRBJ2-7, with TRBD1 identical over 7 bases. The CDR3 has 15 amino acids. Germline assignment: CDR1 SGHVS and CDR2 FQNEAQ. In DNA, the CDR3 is TGTGCCTGCAGCTTAGGCCTCGGGACAGCCTACGAGCAGTACTTC. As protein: CACSLGLGTAYEQYF.

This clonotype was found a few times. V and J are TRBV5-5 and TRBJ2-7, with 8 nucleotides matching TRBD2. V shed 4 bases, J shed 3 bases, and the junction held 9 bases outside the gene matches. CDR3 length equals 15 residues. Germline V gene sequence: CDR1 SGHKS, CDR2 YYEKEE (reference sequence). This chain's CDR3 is CASSPGPGGNYEQYF. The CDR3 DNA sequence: TGTGCCAGCAGCCCTGGGCCGGGAGGGAACTACGAGCAGTACTTC.

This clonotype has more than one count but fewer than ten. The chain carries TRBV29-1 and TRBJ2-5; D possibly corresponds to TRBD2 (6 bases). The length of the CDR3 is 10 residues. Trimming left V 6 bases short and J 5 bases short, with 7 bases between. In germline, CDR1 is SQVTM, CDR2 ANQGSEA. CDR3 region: CSVGGETQYF. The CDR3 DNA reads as TGCAGCGTGGGGGGTGAGACCCAGTACTTC.

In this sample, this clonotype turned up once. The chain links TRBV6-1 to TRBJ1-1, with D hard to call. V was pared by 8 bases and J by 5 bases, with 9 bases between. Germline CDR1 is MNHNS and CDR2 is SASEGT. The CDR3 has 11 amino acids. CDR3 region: CASRGRTEAFF. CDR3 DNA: TGTGCCAGCCGGGGAAGAACTGAAGCTTTCTTT.